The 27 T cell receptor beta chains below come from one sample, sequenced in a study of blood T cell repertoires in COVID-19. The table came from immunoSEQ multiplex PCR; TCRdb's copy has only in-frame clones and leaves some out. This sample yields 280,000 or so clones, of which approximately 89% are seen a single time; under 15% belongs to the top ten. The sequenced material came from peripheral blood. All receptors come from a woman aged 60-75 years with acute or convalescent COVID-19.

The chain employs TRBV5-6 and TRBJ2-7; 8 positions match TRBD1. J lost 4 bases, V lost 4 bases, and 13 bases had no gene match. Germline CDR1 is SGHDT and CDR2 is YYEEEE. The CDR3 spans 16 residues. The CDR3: CASSPQGAGLGYEQYF. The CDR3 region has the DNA TGTGCCAGCAGCCCTCAGGGGGCCGGCCTTGGATACGAGCAGTACTTC.

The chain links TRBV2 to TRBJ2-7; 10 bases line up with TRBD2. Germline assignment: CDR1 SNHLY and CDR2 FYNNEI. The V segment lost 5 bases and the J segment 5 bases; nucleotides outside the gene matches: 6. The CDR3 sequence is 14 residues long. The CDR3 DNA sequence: TGTGCCAGCAGTTGGCTAGCGGGGGTCAACGAGCAGTACTTC. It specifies CASSWLAGVNEQYF.

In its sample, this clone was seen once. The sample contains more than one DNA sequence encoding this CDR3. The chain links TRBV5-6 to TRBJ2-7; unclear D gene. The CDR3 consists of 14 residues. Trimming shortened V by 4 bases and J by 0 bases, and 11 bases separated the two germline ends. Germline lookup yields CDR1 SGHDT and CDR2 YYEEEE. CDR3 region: CASSLGTSSYEQYF. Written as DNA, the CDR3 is TGTGCCAGCAGCCTGGGAACGAGCTCCTACGAGCAGTACTTC.

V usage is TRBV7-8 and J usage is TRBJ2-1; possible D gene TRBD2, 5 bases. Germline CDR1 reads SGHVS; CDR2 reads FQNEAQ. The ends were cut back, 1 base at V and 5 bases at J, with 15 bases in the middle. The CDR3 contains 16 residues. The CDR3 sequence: CASSLGGPGFDNEQFF. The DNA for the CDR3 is TGTGCCAGCAGCTTAGGAGGTCCGGGGTTTGACAATGAGCAGTTCTTC.

CDR3 in amino acids: CASSLGTGTYEQYF. CDR3 nucleotide sequence: TGTGCCAGCAGCTTAGGGACAGGTACCTACGAGCAGTACTTC. The chain links TRBV11-3 to TRBJ2-7, with TRBD1 matching 7 bases. Germline values: CDR1 SGHNT, CDR2 YENEEA. The CDR3 consists of 14 residues. Losses at the gene ends were 1 base for V and 2 bases for J; bases not matched to a gene: 2.

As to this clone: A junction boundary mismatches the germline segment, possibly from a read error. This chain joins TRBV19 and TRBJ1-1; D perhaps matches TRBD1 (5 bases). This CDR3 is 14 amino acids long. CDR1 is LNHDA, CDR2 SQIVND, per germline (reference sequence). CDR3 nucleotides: TGTGCCAGTAGTAACCCCCCAGACAGCCTAAACCCCTCTTTT. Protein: CASSNPPDSLNPSF.

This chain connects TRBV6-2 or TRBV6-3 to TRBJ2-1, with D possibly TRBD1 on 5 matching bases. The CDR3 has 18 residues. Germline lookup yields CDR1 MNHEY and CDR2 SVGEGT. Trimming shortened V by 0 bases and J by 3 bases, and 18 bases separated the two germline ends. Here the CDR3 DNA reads TGTGCCAGCAGTTACTCCAGACAGACACCTATAGTCTACAATGAGCAGTTCTTC. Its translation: CASSYSRQTPIVYNEQFF.

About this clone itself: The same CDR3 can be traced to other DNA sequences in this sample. Here the CDR3 DNA reads TGTGCCACCAGCAGAGGACAGAACACTGAAGCTTTCTTT. Its translation: CATSRGQNTEAFF. The rearrangement joins TRBV15 to TRBJ1-1; D gene unclear. The CDR3 is 13 residues long. Trimming pared 1 base from V and 1 base from J, leaving 4 bases between. Germline V gene data show CDR1 as LNHNV and CDR2 as YYDKDF (reference sequence).

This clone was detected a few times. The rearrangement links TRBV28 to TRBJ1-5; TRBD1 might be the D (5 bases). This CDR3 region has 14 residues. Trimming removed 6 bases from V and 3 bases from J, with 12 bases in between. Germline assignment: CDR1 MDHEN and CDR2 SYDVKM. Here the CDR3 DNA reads TGTGCCAGCAGCCTCAGGGTTCCCAATCAGCCCCAGCATTTT. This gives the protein CASSLRVPNQPQHF.

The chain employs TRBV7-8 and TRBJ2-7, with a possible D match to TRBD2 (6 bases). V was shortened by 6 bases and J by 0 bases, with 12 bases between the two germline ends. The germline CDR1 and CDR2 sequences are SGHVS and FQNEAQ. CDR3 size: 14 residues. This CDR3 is CASSYMRDSYEQYF. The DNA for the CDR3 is TGTGCCAGCAGTTACATGCGGGACTCCTACGAGCAGTACTTC.

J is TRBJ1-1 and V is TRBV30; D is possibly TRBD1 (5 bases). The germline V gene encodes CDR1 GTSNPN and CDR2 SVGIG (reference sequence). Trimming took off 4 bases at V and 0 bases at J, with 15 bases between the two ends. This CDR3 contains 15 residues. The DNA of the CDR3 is TGTGCCTGGAAAATGGCAGGGCCCCTGAACACTGAAGCTTTCTTT. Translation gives CAWKMAGPLNTEAFF. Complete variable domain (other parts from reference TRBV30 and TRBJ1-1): SQTIHQWPATLVQPVGSPLSLECTVEGTSNPNLYWYRQAAGRGLQLLFYSVGIGQISSEVPQNLSASRPQDRQFILSSKKLLLSDSGFYLCAWKMAGPLNTEAFFGQGTRLTVV.

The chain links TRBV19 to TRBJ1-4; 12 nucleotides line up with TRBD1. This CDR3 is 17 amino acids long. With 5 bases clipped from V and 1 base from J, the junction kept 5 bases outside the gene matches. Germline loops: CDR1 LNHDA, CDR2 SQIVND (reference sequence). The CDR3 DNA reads TGTGCCAGTAGTCCCCGGGACAGGGGGCGAACTAATGAAAAACTGTTTTTT. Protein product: CASSPRDRGRTNEKLFF.

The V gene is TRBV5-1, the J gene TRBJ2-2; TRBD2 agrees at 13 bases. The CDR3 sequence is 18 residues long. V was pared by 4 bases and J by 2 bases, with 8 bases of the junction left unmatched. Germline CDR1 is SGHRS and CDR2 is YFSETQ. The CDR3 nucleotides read TGCGCCAGCAGCCCCCGGACTAGCGGGAGACCAAACACCGGGGAGCTGTTTTTT. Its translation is CASSPRTSGRPNTGELFF.

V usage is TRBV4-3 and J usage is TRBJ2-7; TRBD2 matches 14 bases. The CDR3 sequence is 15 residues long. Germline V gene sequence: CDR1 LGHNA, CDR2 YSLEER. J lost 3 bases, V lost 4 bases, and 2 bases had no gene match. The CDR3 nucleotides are TGCGCCAGCAGCCGAGGACTAGCGGGGGGCTACGAGCAGTACTTC. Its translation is CASSRGLAGGYEQYF.

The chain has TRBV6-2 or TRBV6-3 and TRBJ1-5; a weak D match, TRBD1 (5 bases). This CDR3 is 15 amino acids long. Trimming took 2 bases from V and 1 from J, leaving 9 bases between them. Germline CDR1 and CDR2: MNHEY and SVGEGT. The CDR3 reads CASSYGAGSNQPQHF. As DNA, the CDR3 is TGTGCCAGCAGTTACGGGGCAGGAAGCAATCAGCCCCAGCATTTT.

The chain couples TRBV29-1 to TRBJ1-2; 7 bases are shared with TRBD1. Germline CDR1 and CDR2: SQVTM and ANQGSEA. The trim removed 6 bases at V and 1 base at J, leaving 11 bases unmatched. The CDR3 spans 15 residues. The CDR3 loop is CSVGTSRGNNYGYTF. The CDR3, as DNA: TGCAGCGTGGGCACCAGCAGGGGGAATAACTATGGCTACACCTTC. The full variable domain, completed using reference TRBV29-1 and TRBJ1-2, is SAVISQKPSRDICQRGTSLTIQCQVDSQVTMMFWYRQQPGQSLTLIATANQGSEATYESGFVIDKFPISRPNLTFSTLTVSNMSPEDSSIYLCSVGTSRGNNYGYTFGSGTRLTVV.

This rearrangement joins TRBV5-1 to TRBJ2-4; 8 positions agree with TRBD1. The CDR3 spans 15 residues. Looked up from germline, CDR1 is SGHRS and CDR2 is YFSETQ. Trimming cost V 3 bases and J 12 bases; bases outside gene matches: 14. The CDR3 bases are TGCGCCAGCAGCTGGAAGGACAGGGTCGCCCACCGTCAGTACTTC. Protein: CASSWKDRVAHRQYF.

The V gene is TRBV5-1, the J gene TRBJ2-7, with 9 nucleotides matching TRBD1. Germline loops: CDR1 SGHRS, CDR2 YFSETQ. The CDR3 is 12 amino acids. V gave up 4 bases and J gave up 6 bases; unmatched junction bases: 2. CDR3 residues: CASSKDRGEQYF. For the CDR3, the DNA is TGCGCCAGCAGCAAGGACAGGGGCGAGCAGTACTTC.

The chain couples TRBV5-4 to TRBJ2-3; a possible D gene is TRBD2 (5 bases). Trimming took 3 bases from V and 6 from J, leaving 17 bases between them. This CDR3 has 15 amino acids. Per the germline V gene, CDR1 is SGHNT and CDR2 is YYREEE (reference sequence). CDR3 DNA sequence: TGTGCCAGCAGCTCCAGTACTAGAGTCGGGGATACGCAGTATTTT. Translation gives CASSSSTRVGDTQYF.

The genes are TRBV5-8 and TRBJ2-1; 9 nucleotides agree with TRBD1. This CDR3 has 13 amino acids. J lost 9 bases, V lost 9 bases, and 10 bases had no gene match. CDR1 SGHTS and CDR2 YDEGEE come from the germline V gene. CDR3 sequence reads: CAIPGTGILEQFF. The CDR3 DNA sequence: TGTGCCATCCCCGGGACAGGGATCCTTGAGCAGTTCTTC.

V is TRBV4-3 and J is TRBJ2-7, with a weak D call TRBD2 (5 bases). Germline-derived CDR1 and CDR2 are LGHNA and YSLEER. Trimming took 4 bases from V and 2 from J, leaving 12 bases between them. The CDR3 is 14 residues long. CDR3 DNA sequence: TGCGCCAGCAGCCCGTCGAGGGATCCCTACGAGCAGTACTTC. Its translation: CASSPSRDPYEQYF.

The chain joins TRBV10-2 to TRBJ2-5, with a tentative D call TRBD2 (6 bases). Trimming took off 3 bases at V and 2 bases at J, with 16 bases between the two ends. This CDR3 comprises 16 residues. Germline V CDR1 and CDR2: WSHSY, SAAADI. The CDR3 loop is CASSDGQRGGQETQYF. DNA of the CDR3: TGCGCCAGCAGTGACGGGCAAAGGGGAGGTCAAGAGACCCAGTACTTC.

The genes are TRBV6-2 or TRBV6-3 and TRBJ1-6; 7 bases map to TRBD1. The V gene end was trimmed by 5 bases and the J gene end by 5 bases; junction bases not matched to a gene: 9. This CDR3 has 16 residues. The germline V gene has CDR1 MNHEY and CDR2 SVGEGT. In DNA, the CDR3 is TGTGCCAGCAGTCAGACCGGGACAGCCAATAATTCACCCCTCCACTTT. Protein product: CASSQTGTANNSPLHF.

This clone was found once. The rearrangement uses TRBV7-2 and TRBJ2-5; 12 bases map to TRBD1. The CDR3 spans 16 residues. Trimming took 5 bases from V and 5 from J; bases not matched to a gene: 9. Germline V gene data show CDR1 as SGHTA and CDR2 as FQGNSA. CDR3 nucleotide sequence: TGTGCCAGCAGCCCACAGGGGACAGGGGGCTTTGAGACCCAGTACTTC. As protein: CASSPQGTGGFETQYF.

The CDR3 coding sequence is TGTGCCAGCACCCGAGGGGGTGGCGGTCAGCCCCAGCATTTT. As protein: CASTRGGGGQPQHF. The chain couples TRBV6-5 to TRBJ1-5; D may be TRBD1 (6 bases). The CDR3 sequence is 14 residues long. V was cut by 7 bases and J by 6 bases, with 16 bases left in between. In germline, CDR1 is MNHEY, CDR2 SVGAGI.

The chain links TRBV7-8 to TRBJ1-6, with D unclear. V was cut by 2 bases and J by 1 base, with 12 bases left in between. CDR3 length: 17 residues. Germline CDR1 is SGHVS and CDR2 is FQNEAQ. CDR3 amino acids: CASSLKRGLSYNSPLHF. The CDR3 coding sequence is TGTGCCAGCAGCTTAAAACGGGGATTGTCCTATAATTCACCCCTCCACTTT.

The CDR3 sequence: CASSNPGTPSQETQYF. The CDR3 region has the DNA TGTGCCAGCAGTAACCCCGGGACACCTTCCCAAGAGACCCAGTACTTC. The rearrangement uses TRBV6-2 or TRBV6-3 and TRBJ2-5; D might be TRBD1 (6 bases). Germline loops: CDR1 MNHEY, CDR2 SVGEGT. This CDR3 contains 16 residues. V was cut by 5 bases and J by 1 base, with 17 bases left in between.